This T cell receptor beta chain was identified in a study of T cells in tumors after PD-1 blockade. As for the study in general: Treatment was either pembrolizumab 200 mg every 3 weeks or cemiplimab 350 mg every 2 weeks.

Findings and caveats of the study: Peripheral recruitment is suggested, as some novel exhausted tumor clones were in pre-treatment blood.

A word on this clone: As yet, its antigen is unknown.

This table comes from immunoSEQ multiplex PCR, and its TCRdb copy is limited to in-frame clones, with some not included. This sample has tens of thousands of clones, with 78% found just once. Germline V lookup: CDR1 LNHDA, CDR2 SQIVND (reference sequence). This CDR3 is 12 amino acids long. V lost 5 bases, J lost 13 bases, and 6 bases stayed unmatched. This sample comprised PBMCs, obtained before anti-PD-1 treatment. This sequence joins TRBV19 and TRBJ2-2, with 8 positions matching TRBD1. The receptor's source is a human donor with basal cell carcinoma. The CDR3 reads CASSLGQGGLFF. CDR3 DNA: TGTGCCAGTAGTCTAGGACAGGGCGGGCTGTTTTTT.